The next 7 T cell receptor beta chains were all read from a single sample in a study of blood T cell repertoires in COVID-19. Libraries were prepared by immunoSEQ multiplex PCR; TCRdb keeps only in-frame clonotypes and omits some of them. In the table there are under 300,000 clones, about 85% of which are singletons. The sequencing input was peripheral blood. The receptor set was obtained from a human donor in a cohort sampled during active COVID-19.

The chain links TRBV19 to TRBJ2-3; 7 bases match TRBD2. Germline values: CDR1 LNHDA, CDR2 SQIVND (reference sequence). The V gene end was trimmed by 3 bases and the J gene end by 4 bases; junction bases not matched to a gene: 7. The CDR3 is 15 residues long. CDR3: CASSISGAISDTQYF. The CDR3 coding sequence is TGTGCCAGTAGTATCAGCGGGGCCATTTCAGATACGCAGTATTTT.

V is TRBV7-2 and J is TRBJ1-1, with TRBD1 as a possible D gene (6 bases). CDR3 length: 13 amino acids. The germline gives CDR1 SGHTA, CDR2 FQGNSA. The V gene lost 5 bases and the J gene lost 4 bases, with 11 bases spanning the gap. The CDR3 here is CASSPWGLTEAFF. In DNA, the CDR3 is TGTGCCAGCAGCCCGTGGGGGCTCACTGAAGCTTTCTTT.

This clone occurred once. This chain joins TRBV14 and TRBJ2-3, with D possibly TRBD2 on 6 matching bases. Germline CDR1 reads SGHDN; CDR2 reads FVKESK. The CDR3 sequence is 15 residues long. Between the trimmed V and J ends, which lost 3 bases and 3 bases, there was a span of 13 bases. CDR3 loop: CASSHGTLGTDTQYF. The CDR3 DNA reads TGTGCCAGCAGCCACGGGACTCTAGGAACAGATACGCAGTATTTT.

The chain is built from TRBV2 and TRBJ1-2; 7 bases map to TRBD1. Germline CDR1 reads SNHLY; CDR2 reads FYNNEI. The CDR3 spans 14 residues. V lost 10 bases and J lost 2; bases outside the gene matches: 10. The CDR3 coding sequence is TGTGCCACCCAGGGACAGACCGTAAACTATGGCTACACCTTC. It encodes CATQGQTVNYGYTF.

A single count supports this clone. Here the CDR3 DNA reads TGTGCCAGCAGCCTCCGTGCCGGGGGCACAGATACGCAGTATTTT. Residues: CASSLRAGGTDTQYF. The chain couples TRBV9 to TRBJ2-3, with a tentative D call TRBD2 (5 bases). V was shortened by 4 bases and J by 1 base, with 13 bases between the two germline ends. This CDR3 spans 15 amino acids. Germline lookup yields CDR1 SGDLS and CDR2 YYNGEE.

CDR3 region: CSFRQGIWETQYF. The CDR3 coding sequence is TGCAGCTTCCGACAGGGGATTTGGGAGACCCAGTACTTC. This rearrangement joins TRBV29-1 to TRBJ2-5; 8 bases map to TRBD1. The germline V gene has CDR1 SQVTM and CDR2 ANQGSEA. V gave up 8 bases and J gave up 5 bases; unmatched junction bases: 10. This CDR3 contains 13 residues.

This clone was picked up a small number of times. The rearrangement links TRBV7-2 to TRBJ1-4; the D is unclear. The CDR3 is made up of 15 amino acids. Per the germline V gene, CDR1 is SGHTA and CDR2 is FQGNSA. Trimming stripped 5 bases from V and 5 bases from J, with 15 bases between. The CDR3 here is CASSADPGINEKLFF. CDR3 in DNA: TGTGCCAGCAGCGCCGATCCCGGGATAAATGAAAAACTGTTTTTT.